Listed below are T cell receptor beta chains from one sample, sequenced in a study of CD8 T cells in ankylosing spondylitis. One entry per CDR3 protein results from TCRdb running MiXCR on the 5' RACE reads. This repertoire shows around 250,000 distinct CDR3 sequences, roughly 10% found once; its top ten account for 6.8%. Sequenced input: blood, either unsorted or a sorted T cell fraction (not recorded which). The source of these receptors is a male donor with ankylosing spondylitis or in good health (not recorded which). Each CDR3 is given with its conserved first and last residue. The order of the fields is V gene, clone size, J gene, D gene, CDR3 length, CDR3 protein, CDR3 DNA. A D gene is named only where the DNA matches it firmly. For some rows the clone size is stated as once, few or many, or as a class when expanded; others skip it.

TRBV12-3/TRBV12-4,many,TRBJ2-5,TRBD1,13,CASKTTGEETQYF,TGTGCCAGCAAAACGACAGGGGAAGAGACCCAGTACTTC
TRBV4-2,many,TRBJ2-4,TRBD1,14,CASSQPGTANIQYF,TGTGCCAGCAGCCAACCAGGGACAGCGAACATTCAGTACTTC
TRBV30,many,TRBJ2-3,NA,14,CAWSVQTVADTQYF,TGTGCCTGGAGTGTACAGACAGTGGCAGATACGCAGTATTTT
TRBV5-4,NA,TRBJ2-1,NA,13,CASSISGLNEQFF,TGTGCCAGCAGTATTAGCGGCCTCAATGAGCAGTTCTTC
TRBV11-2,few,TRBJ1-4,NA,15,CASNLNGAPNEKLFF,TGTGCCAGCAATCTTAACGGGGCCCCTAATGAAAAACTGTTTTTT
TRBV7-3,few,TRBJ2-3,TRBD2,16,CASSSLAGGLSDTQYF,TGTGCCAGCAGCTCCTTAGCGGGGGGGCTGTCGGATACGCAGTATTTT
TRBV12-3/TRBV12-4,NA,TRBJ1-5,TRBD1,15,CASSLGTGGFQPQHF,TGTGCCAGCAGTTTAGGGACAGGGGGCTTTCAGCCCCAGCATTTT
TRBV2,few,TRBJ2-1,TRBD2,15,CASTLSGSAYNEQFF,TGTGCCAGCACCCTTAGCGGGAGTGCTTACAATGAGCAGTTCTTC
TRBV12-3/TRBV12-4,many,TRBJ1-3,NA,15,CASSPLGAAGNTIYF,TGTGCCAGCAGCCCCCTGGGGGCGGCTGGAAACACCATATATTTT
TRBV4-2,NA,TRBJ1-1,NA,20,CASSAFNKGRDFILNTEAFF,TGTGCCAGCAGCGCTTTCAACAAGGGCAGGGACTTTATTCTGAACACTGAAGCTTTCTTT
TRBV4-2,many,TRBJ2-1,TRBD2,15,CASSPGTSGLREQFF,TGTGCCAGCAGCCCAGGGACTAGCGGACTCCGGGAGCAGTTCTTC
TRBV4-1,NA,TRBJ1-3,NA,16,CASSPGRSTSGNTIYF,TGCGCCAGCAGCCCGGGACGGTCCACCTCTGGAAACACCATATATTTT
TRBV9,NA,TRBJ2-3,NA,14,CASSVAGLTDTQYF,TGTGCCAGCAGCGTAGCGGGACTCACAGATACGCAGTATTTT
TRBV12-3/TRBV12-4,many,TRBJ2-7,NA,15,CASSLRGRISYEQYF,TGTGCCAGCAGCCTCCGGGGCAGGATCTCCTACGAGCAGTACTTC
TRBV4-2,NA,TRBJ2-4,NA,17,CASSLGPTLLAKNIQYF,TGTGCCAGCAGCCTCGGTCCCACCCTGCTAGCCAAAAACATTCAGTACTTC
TRBV4-2,many,TRBJ2-5,NA,14,CASSQALGGETQYF,TGTGCCAGCAGCCAAGCCCTGGGGGGAGAGACCCAGTACTTC
TRBV9,many,TRBJ1-4,NA,15,CASSPIPGVEGKLFF,TGTGCCAGCAGCCCGATACCGGGGGTGGAAGGAAAACTGTTTTTT
TRBV2,NA,TRBJ2-3,TRBD1,14,CASTGTASTDTQYF,TGTGCCAGCACCGGGACAGCTTCCACAGATACGCAGTATTTT
TRBV21-1,many,TRBJ1-1,NA,16,CASSKELTRGVAPAFF,TGTGCCAGCAGCAAAGAATTAACTCGTGGGGTCGCGCCGGCTTTCTTT
TRBV4-2,NA,TRBJ2-7,TRBD2,14,CASSTGLSFPEQYF,TGTGCCAGCAGTACGGGACTATCCTTTCCCGAGCAGTACTTC
TRBV12-3/TRBV12-4,many,TRBJ2-7,TRBD1,14,CASSHRTGGYEQYF,TGTGCCAGCAGTCATCGGACAGGGGGCTACGAGCAGTACTTC
TRBV27,many,TRBJ2-1,NA,16,CASSSPGTGIYNEQFF,TGTGCCAGCAGTTCTCCCGGGACTGGCATCTACAATGAGCAGTTCTTC
TRBV20-1,many,TRBJ1-2,NA,11,CGGTGNYGYTF,TGCGGGGGCACGGGGAACTATGGCTACACCTTC
TRBV5-1,many,TRBJ2-7,NA,14,CASSLGRSLYEQYF,TGCGCCAGCAGCTTGGGCAGGAGCCTCTACGAGCAGTACTTC
TRBV5-1,many,TRBJ2-1,TRBD1,15,CASSSGTGASDEQFF,TGCGCCAGCAGCTCCGGGACAGGGGCTTCGGATGAGCAGTTCTTC
TRBV15,NA,TRBJ2-1,NA,15,CATSRELASYNEQFF,TGTGCCACCAGCAGAGAACTAGCCTCCTACAATGAGCAGTTCTTC
TRBV20-1,few,TRBJ2-7,TRBD2,15,CSAGPTSGAYGEQYF,TGCAGTGCTGGACCGACTAGCGGTGCGTATGGAGAGCAGTACTTC
TRBV24-1,few,TRBJ2-7,NA,13,CATSAGNAKEQYF,TGTGCCACCAGTGCGGGAAACGCCAAGGAGCAGTACTTC
TRBV7-6,NA,TRBJ2-1,NA,14,CASSLAGTTNEQFF,TGTGCCAGCAGCTTAGCGGGGACCACCAATGAGCAGTTCTTC
TRBV10-3,NA,TRBJ2-7,NA,11,CATRNAYEQYF,TGTGCCACAAGAAATGCCTACGAGCAGTACTTC
TRBV6-5,many,TRBJ1-5,NA,14,CASSYVGYNQPQHF,TGTGCCAGCAGTTACGTTGGCTACAATCAGCCCCAGCATTTT
TRBV4-2,many,TRBJ2-3,TRBD2,16,CASSQEGLAGADTQYF,TGTGCCAGCAGCCAAGAGGGACTAGCGGGAGCAGATACGCAGTATTTT
TRBV7-3,many,TRBJ1-5,NA,16,CASSLTGSQKGKPQHF,TGTGCCAGCAGCTTAACGGGGTCTCAAAAGGGGAAGCCCCAGCATTTT
TRBV5-1,few,TRBJ1-6,TRBD1,14,CASSLEGQGSPLHF,TGCGCCAGCAGCTTGGAAGGACAGGGTTCACCCCTCCACTTT
TRBV14,many,TRBJ1-1,NA,12,CASSQVSTEAFF,TGTGCCAGCAGCCAAGTGAGCACTGAAGCTTTCTTT
TRBV29-1,NA,TRBJ2-3,NA,13,CSVAPSHADTQYF,TGCAGCGTTGCCCCCAGTCATGCCGATACGCAGTATTTT
TRBV21-1,many,TRBJ2-7,NA,13,CASRTTAYYEQYF,TGTGCCAGCAGAACGACAGCGTACTACGAGCAGTACTTC
TRBV21-1,many,TRBJ1-5,NA,16,CASSKWTDLSNQPQHF,TGTGCCAGCAGCAAATGGACAGACCTTAGCAATCAGCCCCAGCATTTT
TRBV5-1,many,TRBJ2-1,NA,15,CASSLSAHSYNEQFF,TGCGCCAGCAGCTTGTCAGCCCACTCCTACAATGAGCAGTTCTTC
TRBV5-6,many,TRBJ1-2,NA,12,CASSYGNYGYTF,TGTGCCAGCAGCTATGGTAACTATGGCTACACCTTC
TRBV28,few,TRBJ2-5,TRBD1,19,CASSGLGAGGFIPGETQYF,TGTGCCAGCAGCGGTCTCGGGGCAGGGGGCTTTATTCCTGGAGAGACCCAGTACTTC
TRBV12-3/TRBV12-4,many,TRBJ1-5,NA,13,CASSVGGNQPQHF,TGTGCCAGCAGCGTAGGGGGCAATCAGCCCCAGCATTTT
TRBV20-1,NA,TRBJ2-7,TRBD2,18,CSATPGGLAGGPSYEQYF,TGCAGTGCTACTCCTGGGGGACTAGCGGGAGGGCCCTCCTACGAGCAGTACTTC
TRBV5-5,many,TRBJ1-6,NA,16,CASSLKPQGYNSPLHF,TGTGCCAGCAGCTTGAAACCCCAGGGGTATAATTCACCCCTCCACTTT
TRBV3-1,NA,TRBJ1-2,NA,14,CASSDPTDNYGYTF,TGTGCCAGCAGCGACCCGACAGATAACTATGGCTACACCTTC
TRBV5-4,NA,TRBJ1-1,NA,14,CTSRIRGKNTEAFF,TGTACCAGCAGGATTCGGGGAAAGAACACTGAAGCTTTCTTT
TRBV20-1,many,TRBJ1-2,NA,12,CSARDRGYGYTF,TGCAGTGCTAGAGACAGGGGTTATGGCTACACCTTC
TRBV6-5,NA,TRBJ2-2,TRBD1,16,CASSCSNRGYTGELFF,TGTGCCAGCAGTTGCTCGAACAGGGGGTACACCGGGGAGCTGTTTTTT
TRBV5-1,NA,TRBJ2-7,NA,14,CASSLEGVSYEQYF,TGCGCCAGCAGCTTGGAAGGTGTTTCCTACGAGCAGTACTTC
TRBV7-2,many,TRBJ2-3,TRBD1,16,CASSFTLGQGGDTQYF,TGTGCCAGCAGCTTTACCCTGGGACAGGGTGGAGATACGCAGTATTTT
TRBV5-6,many,TRBJ2-5,NA,17,CASSLRWELLRRETQYF,TGTGCCAGCAGCCTCAGGTGGGAACTGCTAAGGAGGGAGACCCAGTACTTC